This entry features one T cell receptor (beta chain) sequence. Its antigen is as yet unknown. Trimming took off 3 bases at V and 7 bases at J, with 16 bases between the two ends. Germline CDR1 and CDR2: SGHTA and FQGTGA. The CDR3 runs to 15 residues. Using viral peptide pools, the ViraFEST assay grew out antigen-specific CD4+ T cells prior to sequencing. CD4+ T cells were isolated after around ten days of culture. Their SARS-CoV-2 infection, verified by PCR, occurred between March and December 2020. Half the medium was replaced with IL-2 medium on days 3 and 7. These data belong to a study of vaccination effects on CD4 cells after COVID-19. Study-wide results and limits: New vaccine-induced clones dominated post-vaccine spike-reactive clones in convalescents.

Data came from immunoSEQ multiplex PCR; TCRdb stores just in-frame clones and leaves some out. The profile covers approximately 31,000 clones, with approximately 78% appearing a single time and under 35% taken by the ten largest. V gene TRBV7-3 combines with J gene TRBJ2-1; a weak D match, TRBD1 (6 bases). Material: CD4+ T cells from PBMCs cultured with a peptide pool, obtained before COVID-19 vaccination. This clonotype originated in a human donor who had a prior SARS-CoV-2 infection. This chain's CDR3 is CASSLGTTRMNEQFF. The DNA for the CDR3 is TGTGCCAGCAGCTTGGGGACAACTAGAATGAATGAGCAGTTCTTC.